Described below is a single T cell receptor beta chain sequence and its context. The entry originates in a study of blood T cell repertoires in COVID-19. Across the whole study: Sites in the United States, Italy and Spain provided acute and convalescent COVID-19 samples. The cDNA or gDNA used as material had been derived from T cells, B-cell-depleted T cells, or PBMCs.

In the source study's methods: Reference gene primer amplification in the assay estimated nucleated cell counts. Here immunoSEQ multiplex PCR was the method, and the copy in TCRdb shows in-frame clones only, minus some. D and trimming come from the DNA, and the V and J calls and clone size come from that table. In the table there are over 130,000 clones, 76% of which are singletons. CDR3 size: 15 residues. Germline V gives CDR1 PRHDT, CDR2 FYEKMQ (reference sequence). The V end lost 6 bases, the J end lost 1 base, and 14 bases lay between the germline ends. Sequenced sample: peripheral blood. The chain recombines TRBV13 with TRBJ2-3; possibly TRBD2 for D (6 bases). The sequence came from a woman aged 80 or older with active or convalescent COVID-19. CDR3 nucleotides: TGTGCCAGCAGTCAAAGGGGACTTCGCACAGATACGCAGTATTTT. This sequence encodes CASSQRGLRTDTQYF.